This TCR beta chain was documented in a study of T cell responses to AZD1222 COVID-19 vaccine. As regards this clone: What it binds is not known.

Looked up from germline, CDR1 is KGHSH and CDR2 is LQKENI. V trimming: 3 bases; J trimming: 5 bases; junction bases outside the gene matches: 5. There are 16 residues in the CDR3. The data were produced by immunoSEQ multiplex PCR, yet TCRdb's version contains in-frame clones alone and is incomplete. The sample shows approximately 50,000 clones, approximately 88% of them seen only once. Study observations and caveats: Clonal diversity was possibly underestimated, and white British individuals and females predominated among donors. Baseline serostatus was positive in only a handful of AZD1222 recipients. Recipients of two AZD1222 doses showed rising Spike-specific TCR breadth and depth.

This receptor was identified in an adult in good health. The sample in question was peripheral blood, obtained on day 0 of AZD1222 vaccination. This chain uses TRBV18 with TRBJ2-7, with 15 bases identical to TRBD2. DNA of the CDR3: TGTGCCAGCTCACCCCGGACTAGCGGGAGGGCCAACGAGCAGTACTTC. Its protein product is CASSPRTSGRANEQYF.